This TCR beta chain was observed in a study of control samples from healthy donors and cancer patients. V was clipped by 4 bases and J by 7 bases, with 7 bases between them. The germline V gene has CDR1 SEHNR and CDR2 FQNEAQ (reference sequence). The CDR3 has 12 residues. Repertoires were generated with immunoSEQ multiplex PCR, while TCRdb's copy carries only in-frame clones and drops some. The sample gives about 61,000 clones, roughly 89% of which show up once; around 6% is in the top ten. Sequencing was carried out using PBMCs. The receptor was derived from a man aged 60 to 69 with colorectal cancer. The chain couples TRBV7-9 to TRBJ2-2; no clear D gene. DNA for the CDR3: TGTGCCAGCAGCTACCCTTTCGGGGAGCTGTTTTTT. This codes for CASSYPFGELFF.